The rows below give T cell receptor beta chains drawn from one sample of a study of shared clonotypes between healthy human individuals. Measured with immunoSEQ multiplex PCR; TCRdb has only the in-frame clones, and not every one. Here the sample spans 2 million to 2.5 million clones, about 95% being singletons. Material for sequencing was naive CD8+ T cells sorted from blood. Receptors were obtained from a man between 18 and 35 years old in good health. CDR3s include the opening cysteine and the closing phenylalanine or tryptophan. The D gene is left open where the match is weak. Where a row states a size, it is once, few, many or the class of an expanded clone; other rows omit it.

cdr3_aa cdr3_nt clone_size d_call j_call v_call
CASSLSPEISNGYTF TGTGCCAGCAGCCTATCTCCGGAGATCTCTAATGGCTACACCTTC NA NA TRBJ1-2 TRBV28
CASSTVPGELFF TGTGCCAGTAGTACCGTACCCGGGGAGCTGTTTTTT once NA TRBJ2-2 TRBV19
CASSPGTGSGDEQFF TGTGCCAGCAGCCCCGGGACAGGGAGTGGCGATGAGCAGTTCTTC NA TRBD1 TRBJ2-1 TRBV28
CAWCPAGEVLVTEAFF TGTGCCTGGTGCCCCGCCGGTGAGGTTTTGGTCACTGAAGCTTTCTTT NA NA TRBJ1-1 TRBV30
CASSFILAGRNEQFF TGTGCTAGCAGCTTCATACTAGCGGGAAGGAATGAGCAGTTCTTC once TRBD2 TRBJ2-1 TRBV7-7
CAWGDRDSYNSPLHF TGTGCCTGGGGGGACCGGGACAGTTATAATTCACCCCTCCACTTT NA TRBD1 TRBJ1-6 TRBV30
CASSLEGQTSTDTQYF TGCGCCAGCAGCTTAGAAGGACAAACTAGCACAGATACGCAGTATTTT NA NA TRBJ2-3 TRBV5-1
CASSVGDRGYEQYF TGTGCCAGCAGCGTAGGGGACAGGGGGTACGAGCAGTACTTC NA TRBD1 TRBJ2-7 TRBV9
CASNSDALAGELFF TGTGCCAGCAACTCCGACGCTCTCGCCGGGGAGCTGTTTTTT NA NA TRBJ2-2 TRBV6-1
CASSVGSGPGNTIYF TGTGCCAGCAGCGTAGGTTCAGGTCCTGGAAACACCATATATTTT NA NA TRBJ1-3 TRBV9
CASSLTGSNQPQHF TGTGCCAGCAGTTTAACCGGATCCAATCAGCCCCAGCATTTT NA NA TRBJ1-5 TRBV27
CSVGTGMAAGNTIYF TGCAGCGTCGGGACAGGAATGGCGGCCGGAAACACCATATATTTT NA TRBD1 TRBJ1-3 TRBV29-1
CASSPLAGAYNEQFF TGTGCCAGCAGCCCGCTAGCGGGAGCTTACAATGAGCAGTTCTTC NA TRBD2 TRBJ2-1 TRBV6-5
CASSYSNPLSTEAFF TGTGCCAGCAGTTACTCGAATCCGTTATCCACTGAAGCTTTCTTT NA NA TRBJ1-1 TRBV6-5
CASSFRGAGNTIYF TGTGCCAGCAGCTTCAGGGGGGCTGGAAACACCATATATTTT NA TRBD1 TRBJ1-3 TRBV5-4
CASMSGITEAFF TGCGCCAGCATGAGCGGTATCACTGAAGCTTTCTTT NA NA TRBJ1-1 TRBV10-2
CASSAPGQVYEQYF TGTGCCAGCAGTGCACCGGGACAGGTCTACGAGCAGTACTTC NA TRBD1 TRBJ2-7 TRBV2
CASTPGGESGEQYF TGTGCCAGCACCCCAGGGGGGGAAAGCGGCGAGCAGTACTTC NA NA TRBJ2-7 TRBV28
CASSELASGRKAYEQYF TGTGCCAGCAGTGAATTGGCTAGCGGGAGGAAGGCCTACGAGCAGTACTTC NA TRBD2 TRBJ2-7 TRBV2
CASSQDGGSFEKLFF TGCGCCAGCAGCCAAGATGGAGGGTCTTTTGAAAAACTGTTTTTT NA NA TRBJ1-4 TRBV4-3
CASSQDQGAEQFF TGCGCCAGCAGCCAAGATCAGGGAGCCGAGCAGTTCTTC NA NA TRBJ2-1 TRBV4-3
CASGPLNTEAFF TGTGCCAGCGGCCCTTTAAACACTGAAGCTTTCTTT NA NA TRBJ1-1 TRBV6-6
CASSPSSYNSPLHF TGTGCCAGCAGCCCAAGCTCCTATAATTCACCCCTCCACTTT once NA TRBJ1-6 TRBV7-6
CASSELYEKLFF TGTGCCAGCAGTGAACTGTACGAAAAACTGTTTTTT NA NA TRBJ1-4 TRBV2
CASSFYLGTEAFF TGTGCCAGCAGCTTTTACCTCGGGACTGAAGCTTTCTTT once NA TRBJ1-1 TRBV5-8
CASSFSGNLYGYTF TGCGCCAGCAGCTTTTCAGGGAATTTATATGGCTACACCTTC once NA TRBJ1-2 TRBV5-1
CASMCGGEQFF TGTGCCAGCATGTGCGGGGGTGAGCAGTTCTTC NA NA TRBJ2-1 TRBV12-1
CAISGASGSHNQETQYF TGTGCCATCAGTGGGGCTAGCGGGAGCCATAATCAAGAGACCCAGTACTTC NA TRBD2 TRBJ2-5 TRBV10-3
CASSVRDGYEQYF TGTGCCAGCAGTGTTAGGGACGGCTACGAGCAGTACTTC NA NA TRBJ2-7 TRBV2
CASNSRDYSYEQYF TGTGCCAGCAATTCCCGGGACTACTCCTACGAGCAGTACTTC NA TRBD2 TRBJ2-7 TRBV6-6
CASSWGDEAYEQYF TGTGCCAGCAGTTGGGGGGACGAAGCCTACGAGCAGTACTTC NA NA TRBJ2-7 TRBV6-5
CASSLTANYGCTF TGTGCCAGCAGTCTGACAGCTAACTATGGCTGCACCTTC NA NA TRBJ1-2 TRBV27
CASSQDRNYGYTF TGCGCCAGCAGCCAAGACAGGAACTATGGCTACACCTTC once NA TRBJ1-2 TRBV4-1
CAGNNHTNTEAFF TGTGCCGGGAACAACCACACGAACACTGAAGCTTTCTTT NA NA TRBJ1-1 TRBV7-9
CASSWGAGPYEQYF TGTGCCAGCAGTTGGGGGGCGGGGCCCTACGAGCAGTACTTC NA NA TRBJ2-7 TRBV11-2
CAWSPLLTSGRAVPEQYF TGTGCCTGGAGCCCCTTACTGACTAGCGGGAGGGCCGTCCCCGAGCAGTACTTC NA TRBD2 TRBJ2-7 TRBV30
CASSEGGQPQHF TGTGCCAGCAGTGAAGGGGGTCAGCCCCAGCATTTT NA NA TRBJ1-5 TRBV2
CASGGGITEDTQYF TGTGCCAGCGGGGGCGGGATCACGGAAGATACGCAGTATTTT NA NA TRBJ2-3 TRBV7-9
CASSSSGGAHNEQFF TGTGCCAGCAGCTCTAGCGGGGGGGCACACAATGAGCAGTTCTTC NA TRBD2 TRBJ2-1 TRBV11-2
CASSRLRDRRNQPQHF TGTGCCAGCAGTCGGCTCCGGGACAGACGGAATCAGCCCCAGCATTTT many TRBD1 TRBJ1-5 TRBV28
CASSPSGGGAETQYF TGTGCCAGCAGCCCATCGGGCGGGGGGGCGGAGACCCAGTACTTC NA TRBD2 TRBJ2-5 TRBV7-3
CASSQYDVSSGDSYEQYF TGCGCCAGCAGCCAATACGATGTGTCGAGCGGGGACTCCTACGAGCAGTACTTC NA TRBD2 TRBJ2-7 TRBV4-3
CASSFPDRGYEQYF TGTGCCAGCAGCTTTCCGGACAGGGGCTACGAGCAGTACTTC NA TRBD1 TRBJ2-7 TRBV6-1
CAISEEAGSYSPLHF TGTGCCATCAGTGAGGAGGCAGGGAGTTATTCACCCCTCCACTTT NA NA TRBJ1-6 TRBV10-3
CASSYGQFAGNTIYF TGTGCCAGCAGCTACGGACAATTTGCTGGAAACACCATATATTTT NA NA TRBJ1-3 TRBV4-2
CASSTYRDIRHEQYF TGTGCCAGCAGCACCTACCGGGACATTCGCCACGAGCAGTACTTC NA NA TRBJ2-7 TRBV7-9
CASSLGPGIGGNEQFF TGTGCCAGCAGTTTGGGACCGGGGATCGGAGGCAATGAGCAGTTCTTC NA NA TRBJ2-1 TRBV28
CASSYGLENTEAFF TGTGCCAGCAGTTACGGGCTGGAGAACACTGAAGCTTTCTTT NA NA TRBJ1-1 TRBV6-5
CASSPLFDEQYF TGTGCCAGCAGCCCCCTCTTTGACGAGCAGTACTTC NA NA TRBJ2-7 TRBV7-9
CASSSDTYGYTF TGTGCCAGCAGCTCCGACACCTATGGCTACACCTTC NA NA TRBJ1-2 TRBV7-2
CATTVDSNQPQHF TGTGCCACCACGGTTGATAGCAATCAGCCCCAGCATTTT NA NA TRBJ1-5 TRBV10-3
CASSSLQGETQYF TGTGCCAGCAGCTCACTACAGGGAGAGACCCAGTACTTC NA NA TRBJ2-5 TRBV13
CASSPWTGNSYEQYF TGTGCCAGCAGCCCATGGACAGGGAACTCCTACGAGCAGTACTTC NA TRBD1 TRBJ2-7 TRBV9
CAISDWRDVSETQYF TGTGCCATCAGTGACTGGCGGGATGTTTCAGAGACCCAGTACTTC NA NA TRBJ2-5 TRBV10-3
CASSIIRELGNTIYF TGTGCCAGCAGCATTATCAGGGAGTTGGGAAACACCATATATTTT once NA TRBJ1-3 TRBV7-6